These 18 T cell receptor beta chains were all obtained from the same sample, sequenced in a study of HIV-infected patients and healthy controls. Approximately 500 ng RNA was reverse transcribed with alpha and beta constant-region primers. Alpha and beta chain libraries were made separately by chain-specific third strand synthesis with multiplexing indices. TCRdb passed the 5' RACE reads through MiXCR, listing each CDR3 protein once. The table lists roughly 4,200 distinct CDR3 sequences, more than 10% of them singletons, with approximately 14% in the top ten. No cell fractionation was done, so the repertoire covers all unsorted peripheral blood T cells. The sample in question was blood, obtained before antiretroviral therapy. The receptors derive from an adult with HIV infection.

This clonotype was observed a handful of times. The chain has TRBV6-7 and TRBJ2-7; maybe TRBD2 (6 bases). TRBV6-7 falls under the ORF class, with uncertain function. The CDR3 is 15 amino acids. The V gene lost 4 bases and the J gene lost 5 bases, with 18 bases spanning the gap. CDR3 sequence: CASSCGRDFSDEQYF. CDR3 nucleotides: TGTGCCAGCAGTTGCGGCCGGGACTTCTCTGACGAGCAGTACTTC.

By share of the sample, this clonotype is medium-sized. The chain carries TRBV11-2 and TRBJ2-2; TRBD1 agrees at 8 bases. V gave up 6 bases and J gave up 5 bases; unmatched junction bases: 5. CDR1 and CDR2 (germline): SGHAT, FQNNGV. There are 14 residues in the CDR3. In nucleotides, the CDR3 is TGTGCCAGCAGGGAGACAGGGGTGACCGGGGAGCTGTTTTTT. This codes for CASRETGVTGELFF.

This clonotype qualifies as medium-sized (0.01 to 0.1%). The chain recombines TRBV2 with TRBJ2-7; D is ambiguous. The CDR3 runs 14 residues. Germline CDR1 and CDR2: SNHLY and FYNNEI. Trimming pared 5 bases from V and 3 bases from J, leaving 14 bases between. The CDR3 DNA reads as TGTGCCAGCAGTCCGTCGGCAGGTGACTACGAGCAGTACTTC. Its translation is CASSPSAGDYEQYF.

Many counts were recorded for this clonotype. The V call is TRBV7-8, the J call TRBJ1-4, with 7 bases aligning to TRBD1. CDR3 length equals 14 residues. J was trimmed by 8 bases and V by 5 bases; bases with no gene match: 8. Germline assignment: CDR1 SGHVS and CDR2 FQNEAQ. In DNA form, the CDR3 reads TGTGCCAGCAGCCAGGACAGGTCGGCCGAAAAACTGTTTTTT. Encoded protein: CASSQDRSAEKLFF.

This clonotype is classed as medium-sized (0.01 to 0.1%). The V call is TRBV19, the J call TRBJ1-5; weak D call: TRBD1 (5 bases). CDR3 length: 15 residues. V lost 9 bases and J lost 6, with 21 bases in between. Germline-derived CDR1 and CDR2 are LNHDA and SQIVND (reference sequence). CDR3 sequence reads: CASTLMWDGGQPQHF. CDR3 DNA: TGTGCCAGCACCCTGATGTGGGACGGGGGTCAGCCCCAGCATTTT. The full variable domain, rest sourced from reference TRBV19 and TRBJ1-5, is DGGITQSPKYLFRKEGQNVTLSCEQNLNHDAMYWYRQDPGQGLRLIYYSQIVNDFQKGDIAEGYSVSREKKESFPLTVTSAQKNPTAFYLCASTLMWDGGQPQHFGDGTRLSIL.

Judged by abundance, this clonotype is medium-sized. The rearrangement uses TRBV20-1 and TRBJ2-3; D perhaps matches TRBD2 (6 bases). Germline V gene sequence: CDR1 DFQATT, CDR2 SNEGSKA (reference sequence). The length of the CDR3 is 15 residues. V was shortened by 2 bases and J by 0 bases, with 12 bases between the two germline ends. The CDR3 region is CSARIGGVSTDTQYF. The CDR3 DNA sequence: TGCAGTGCTAGAATAGGAGGGGTTAGCACAGATACGCAGTATTTT.

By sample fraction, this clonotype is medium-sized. The CDR3: CSARVAGAAYEQFF. The CDR3, as DNA: TGCAGTGCTAGAGTGGCGGGAGCAGCGTATGAGCAGTTCTTC. The chain employs TRBV20-1 and TRBJ2-1, with 7 bases lining up with TRBD2. V dropped 1 base and J dropped 8; count of bases not matched to a gene: 8. The CDR3 contains 14 residues. The germline V gene encodes CDR1 DFQATT and CDR2 SNEGSKA (reference sequence).

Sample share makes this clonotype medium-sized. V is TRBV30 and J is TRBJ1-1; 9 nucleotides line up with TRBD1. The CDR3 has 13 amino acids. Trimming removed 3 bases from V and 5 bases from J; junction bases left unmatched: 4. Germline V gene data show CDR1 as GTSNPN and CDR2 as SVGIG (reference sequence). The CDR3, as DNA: TGTGCCTGGAGCCGACAGGGGGGAACTGAAGCTTTCTTT. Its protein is CAWSRQGGTEAFF.

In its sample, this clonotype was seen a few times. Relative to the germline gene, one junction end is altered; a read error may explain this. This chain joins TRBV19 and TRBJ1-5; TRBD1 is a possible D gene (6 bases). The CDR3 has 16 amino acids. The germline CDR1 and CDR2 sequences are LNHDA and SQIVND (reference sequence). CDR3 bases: TGTGCCAGTAGTACTCGAGGGGGGTTTAGCAATCAGCCCAAGCATTTT. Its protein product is CASSTRGGFSNQPKHF.

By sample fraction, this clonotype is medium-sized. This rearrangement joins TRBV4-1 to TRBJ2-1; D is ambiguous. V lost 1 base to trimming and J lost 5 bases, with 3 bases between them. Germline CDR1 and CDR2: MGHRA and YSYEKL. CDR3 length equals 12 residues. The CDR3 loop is CASSQGNNEQFF. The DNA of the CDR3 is TGCGCCAGCAGCCAAGGAAACAATGAGCAGTTCTTC.

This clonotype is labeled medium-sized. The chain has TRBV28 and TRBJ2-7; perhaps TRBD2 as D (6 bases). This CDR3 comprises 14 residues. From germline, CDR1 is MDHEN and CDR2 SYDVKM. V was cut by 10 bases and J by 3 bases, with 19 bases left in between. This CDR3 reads CATLGGPGVYEQYF. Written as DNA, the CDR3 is TGTGCCACCCTCGGCGGGCCGGGAGTCTACGAGCAGTACTTC.

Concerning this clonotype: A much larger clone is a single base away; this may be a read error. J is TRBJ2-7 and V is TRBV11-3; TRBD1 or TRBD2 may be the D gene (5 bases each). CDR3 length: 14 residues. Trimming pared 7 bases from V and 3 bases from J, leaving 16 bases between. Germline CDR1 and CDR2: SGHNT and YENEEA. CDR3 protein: CASIPRAGSYEQYF. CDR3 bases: TGTGCCAGCATCCCCCGGGCAGGGAGCTACGAGCAGTACTTC.

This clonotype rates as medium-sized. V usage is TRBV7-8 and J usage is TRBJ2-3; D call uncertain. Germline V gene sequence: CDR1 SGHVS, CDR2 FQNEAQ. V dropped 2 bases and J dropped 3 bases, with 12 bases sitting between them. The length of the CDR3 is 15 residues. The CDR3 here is CASSLFAYGTDTQYF. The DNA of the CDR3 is TGTGCCAGCAGCTTATTCGCCTACGGGACAGATACGCAGTATTTT.

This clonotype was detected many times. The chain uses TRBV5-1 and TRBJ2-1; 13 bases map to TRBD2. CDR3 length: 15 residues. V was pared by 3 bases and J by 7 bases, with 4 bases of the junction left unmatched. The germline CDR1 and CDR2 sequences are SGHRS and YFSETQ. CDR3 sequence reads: CASSSPGLAGNEQFF. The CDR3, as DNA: TGCGCCAGCAGCTCACCGGGACTAGCGGGGAATGAGCAGTTCTTC.

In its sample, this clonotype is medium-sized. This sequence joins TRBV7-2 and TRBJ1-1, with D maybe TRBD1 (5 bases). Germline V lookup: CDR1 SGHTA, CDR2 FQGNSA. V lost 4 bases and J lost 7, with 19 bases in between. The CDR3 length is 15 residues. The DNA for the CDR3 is TGTGCCAGCAGCTCCCAGGGCGCGGGGGTCGGTGAAGCTTTCTTT. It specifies CASSSQGAGVGEAFF. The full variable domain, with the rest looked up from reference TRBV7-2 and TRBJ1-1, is GAGVSQSPSNKVTEKGKDVELRCDPISGHTALYWYRQSLGQGLEFLIYFQGNSAPDKSGLPSDRFSAERTGGSVSTLTIQRTQQEDSAVYLCASSSQGAGVGEAFFGQGTRLTVV.

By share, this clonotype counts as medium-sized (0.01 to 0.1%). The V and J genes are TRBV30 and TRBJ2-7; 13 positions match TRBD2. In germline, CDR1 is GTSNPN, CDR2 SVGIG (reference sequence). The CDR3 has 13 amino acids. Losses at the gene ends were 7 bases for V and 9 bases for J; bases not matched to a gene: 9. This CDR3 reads CASERTSGRVQYF. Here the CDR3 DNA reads TGTGCCTCCGAGCGGACTAGCGGGAGAGTGCAGTACTTC.

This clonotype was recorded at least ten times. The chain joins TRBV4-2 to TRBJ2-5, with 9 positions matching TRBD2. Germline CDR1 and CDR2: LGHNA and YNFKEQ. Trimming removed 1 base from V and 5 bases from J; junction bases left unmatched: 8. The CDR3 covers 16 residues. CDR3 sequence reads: CASSQVGREGQETQYF. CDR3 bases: TGTGCCAGCAGCCAAGTGGGGCGGGAGGGGCAGGAGACCCAGTACTTC.

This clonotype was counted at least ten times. The CDR3 protein is CASSPQPDTSTSGSKNEQFF. CDR3 in DNA: TGTGCCAGCAGCCCACAACCTGACACCTCGACTAGCGGGAGTAAAAATGAGCAGTTCTTC. The rearrangement joins TRBV5-4 to TRBJ2-1; 12 nucleotides line up with TRBD2. V lost 4 bases, J lost 7 bases, and 21 bases stayed unmatched. The germline gives CDR1 SGHNT, CDR2 YYREEE (reference sequence). This CDR3 is built from 20 residues.